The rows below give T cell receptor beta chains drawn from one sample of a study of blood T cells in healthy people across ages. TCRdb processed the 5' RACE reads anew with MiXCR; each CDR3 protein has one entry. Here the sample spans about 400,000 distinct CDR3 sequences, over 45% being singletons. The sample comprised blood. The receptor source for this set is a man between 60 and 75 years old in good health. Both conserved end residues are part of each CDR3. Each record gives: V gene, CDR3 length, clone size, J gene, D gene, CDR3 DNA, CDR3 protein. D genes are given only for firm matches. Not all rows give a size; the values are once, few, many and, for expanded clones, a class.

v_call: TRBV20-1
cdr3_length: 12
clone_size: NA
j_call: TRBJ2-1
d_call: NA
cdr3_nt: TGCAGTGCTAGACCCGAGCACAATGAGCAGTTCTTC
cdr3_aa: CSARPEHNEQFF

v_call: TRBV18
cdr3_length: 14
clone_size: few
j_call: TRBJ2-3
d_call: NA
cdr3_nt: TGTGCCAGCTCACCACCGGCTCTCCCAGATACGCAGTATTTT
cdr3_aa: CASSPPALPDTQYF

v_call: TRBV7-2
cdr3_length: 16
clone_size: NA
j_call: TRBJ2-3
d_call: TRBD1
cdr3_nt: TGTGCCAGCAGCTTCTCGGACAGGGTGGGCGGTTATACGCAGTATTTT
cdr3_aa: CASSFSDRVGGYTQYF

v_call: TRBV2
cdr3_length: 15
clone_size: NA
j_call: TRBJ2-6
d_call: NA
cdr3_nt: TGTGCCAGCAGCGAGAATTCCCTGGGGGCCAACGTCCTGACTTTC
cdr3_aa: CASSENSLGANVLTF

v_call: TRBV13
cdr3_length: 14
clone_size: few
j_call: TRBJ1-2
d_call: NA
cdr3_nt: TGTGCCAGCAGCCTAGATGGGGGCCCCTATGGCTACACCTTC
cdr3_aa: CASSLDGGPYGYTF

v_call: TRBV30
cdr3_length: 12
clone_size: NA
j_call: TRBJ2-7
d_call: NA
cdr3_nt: TGTGCCGGGACGAGTGGGGCCCACGAGCAGTACTTC
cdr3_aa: CAGTSGAHEQYF

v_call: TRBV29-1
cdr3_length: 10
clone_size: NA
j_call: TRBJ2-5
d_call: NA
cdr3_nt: TGCAGCGTAAGTAACAGGGAGTGGTACTTC
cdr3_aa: CSVSNREWYF

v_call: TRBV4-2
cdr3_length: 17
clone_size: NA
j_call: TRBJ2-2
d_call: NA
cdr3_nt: TGTGCCAGCAGCCAAGAGTACAGGGAGGCGAACACCGGGGAGCTGTTTTTT
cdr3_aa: CASSQEYREANTGELFF

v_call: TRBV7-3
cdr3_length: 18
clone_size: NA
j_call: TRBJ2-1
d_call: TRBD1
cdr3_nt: TGTGCCAGCAGCCCTTTTCAACAGGGGCCCTTCTCCTACAATGAGCAGTTCTTC
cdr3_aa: CASSPFQQGPFSYNEQFF

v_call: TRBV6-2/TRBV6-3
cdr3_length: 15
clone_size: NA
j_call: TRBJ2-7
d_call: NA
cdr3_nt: TGTGTCAGCAGGTCAGGGGGAGGAGGCTCCTACGAGCAGTACTTC
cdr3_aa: CVSRSGGGGSYEQYF

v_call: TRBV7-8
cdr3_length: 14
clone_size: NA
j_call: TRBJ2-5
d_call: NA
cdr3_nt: TGTGCCAGCAGCCTTAATTATGGTTCAGAGACCCAGTACTTC
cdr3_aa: CASSLNYGSETQYF

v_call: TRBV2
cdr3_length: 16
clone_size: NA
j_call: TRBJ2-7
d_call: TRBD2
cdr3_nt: TGTGCCAGCAGTGAAGCAACGGGACTAGTGATCTACGAGCAGTACTTC
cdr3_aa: CASSEATGLVIYEQYF

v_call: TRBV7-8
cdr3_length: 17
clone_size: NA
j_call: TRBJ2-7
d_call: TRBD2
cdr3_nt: TGTGCCAGCAGCTTAGTACGGCGGGGGGCATCTTCCTACGAGCAGTACTTC
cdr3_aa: CASSLVRRGASSYEQYF

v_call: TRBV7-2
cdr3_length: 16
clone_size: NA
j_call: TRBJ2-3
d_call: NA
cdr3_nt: TGTGCCAGCAGCCCGAACCCTAGGTTTTCCTCAGATACGCAGTATTTT
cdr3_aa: CASSPNPRFSSDTQYF

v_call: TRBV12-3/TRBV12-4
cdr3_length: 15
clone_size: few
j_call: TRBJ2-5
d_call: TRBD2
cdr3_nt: TGTGCCAGCAGTTTTCAGCGGGAGGCGAACAATGAGCAGTACTTC
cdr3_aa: CASSFQREANNEQYF

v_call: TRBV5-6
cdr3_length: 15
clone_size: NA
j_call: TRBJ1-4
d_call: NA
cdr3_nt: TGTGCCAGCAGCTTGTTGGGACGGTCTAATGAAAAACTGTTTTTT
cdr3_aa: CASSLLGRSNEKLFF

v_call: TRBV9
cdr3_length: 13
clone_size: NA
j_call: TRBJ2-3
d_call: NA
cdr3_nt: TGTGCCAGCAATAAGGCCCACACAGATACGCAGTATTTT
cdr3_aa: CASNKAHTDTQYF

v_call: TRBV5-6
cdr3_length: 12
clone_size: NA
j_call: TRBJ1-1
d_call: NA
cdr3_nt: TGTGCCAGCAGCTTGGATGGTCCTGAAGCTTTCTTT
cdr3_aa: CASSLDGPEAFF

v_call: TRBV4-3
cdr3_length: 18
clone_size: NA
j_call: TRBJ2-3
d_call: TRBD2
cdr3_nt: TGCGCCAGCAGCCAAGATTTGAGCGGGGGGCTCCTTGCAGATACGCAGTATTTT
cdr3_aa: CASSQDLSGGLLADTQYF

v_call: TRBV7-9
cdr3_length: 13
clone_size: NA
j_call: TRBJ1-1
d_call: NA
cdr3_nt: TGTGCCATCAGCTCTCAACAGGGACTTGAAGCTTTCTTT
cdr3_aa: CAISSQQGLEAFF

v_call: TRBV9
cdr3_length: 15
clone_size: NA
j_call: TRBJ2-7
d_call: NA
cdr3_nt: TGTGCCAGCAGTGATACAGGGTTAACCTACAATGAGCAGTACTTC
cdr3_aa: CASSDTGLTYNEQYF

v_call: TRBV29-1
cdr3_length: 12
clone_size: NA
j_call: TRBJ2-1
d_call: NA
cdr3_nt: TGCAGCGTTGGTGGCCTTATCAATGAGCAGTTCTTC
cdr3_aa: CSVGGLINEQFF

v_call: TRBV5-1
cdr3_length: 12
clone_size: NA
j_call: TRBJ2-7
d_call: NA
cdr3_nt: TGCGCCAGCAGCTCTCTTTCCGCCGAGCAGTACTTC
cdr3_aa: CASSSLSAEQYF

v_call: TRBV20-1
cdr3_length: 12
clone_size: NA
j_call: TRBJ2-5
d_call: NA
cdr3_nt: TGCAGTGCTAGTGGGGGGCGGGAGACCCAGTACTTC
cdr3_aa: CSASGGRETQYF

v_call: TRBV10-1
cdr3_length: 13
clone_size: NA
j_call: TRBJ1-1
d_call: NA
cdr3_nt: TGCGCCAGCAGAGGGACGTTGAACACTGAAGCTTTCTTT
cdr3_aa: CASRGTLNTEAFF

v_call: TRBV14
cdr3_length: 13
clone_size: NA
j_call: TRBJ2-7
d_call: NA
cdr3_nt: TGTGCCAGCAGCCACTTATGGCTAGGCGAGCAGTACTTC
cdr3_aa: CASSHLWLGEQYF

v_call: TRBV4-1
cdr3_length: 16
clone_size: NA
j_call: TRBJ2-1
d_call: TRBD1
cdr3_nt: TGCGCCAGCAGCCTAACCGGGACAGGGGCCGACAATGAGCAGTTCTTC
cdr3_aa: CASSLTGTGADNEQFF

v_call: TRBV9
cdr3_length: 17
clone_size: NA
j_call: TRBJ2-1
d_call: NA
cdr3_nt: TGTGCCAGCAGCGTAGGCCTCCTCGGGGGTGCCTACAATGAGCAGTTCTTC
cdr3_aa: CASSVGLLGGAYNEQFF

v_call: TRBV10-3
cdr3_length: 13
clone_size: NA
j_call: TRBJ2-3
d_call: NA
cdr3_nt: TGTGCCATCACCACGACTAGCACAGATACGCAGTATTTT
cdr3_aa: CAITTTSTDTQYF

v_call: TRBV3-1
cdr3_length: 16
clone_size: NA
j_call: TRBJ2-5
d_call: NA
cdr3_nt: TGTGCCAGCAGCCAGGCAACTAGCCCCAGATCAGAGACCCAGTACTTC
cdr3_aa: CASSQATSPRSETQYF

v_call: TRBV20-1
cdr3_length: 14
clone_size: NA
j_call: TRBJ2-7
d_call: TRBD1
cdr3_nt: TGCAGTGCTAGGCGAGACAGGGGCCACAATGAGCAGTACTTC
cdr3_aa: CSARRDRGHNEQYF

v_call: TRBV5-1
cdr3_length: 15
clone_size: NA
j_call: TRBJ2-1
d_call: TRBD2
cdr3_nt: TGCGCCAGCAGCCCCGGACTAGCGGGAGACCATGAGCAGTTCTTC
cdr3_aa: CASSPGLAGDHEQFF

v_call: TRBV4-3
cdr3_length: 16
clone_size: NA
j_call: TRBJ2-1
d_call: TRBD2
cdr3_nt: TGCGCCAGCAGCCACCCGAGGGCTAGCGGGAGGTGCGAGCAGTTCTTC
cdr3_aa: CASSHPRASGRCEQFF

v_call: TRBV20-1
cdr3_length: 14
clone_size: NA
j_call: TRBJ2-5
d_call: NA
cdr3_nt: TGCAGTGCTTCACAGGGGAGGTGGCAAGAGACCCAGTACTTC
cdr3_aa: CSASQGRWQETQYF

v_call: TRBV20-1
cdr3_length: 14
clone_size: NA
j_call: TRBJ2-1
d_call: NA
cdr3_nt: TGCAGTGCTAGATTCGGGAGCCCCTACAATGAGCAGTTCTTC
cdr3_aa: CSARFGSPYNEQFF